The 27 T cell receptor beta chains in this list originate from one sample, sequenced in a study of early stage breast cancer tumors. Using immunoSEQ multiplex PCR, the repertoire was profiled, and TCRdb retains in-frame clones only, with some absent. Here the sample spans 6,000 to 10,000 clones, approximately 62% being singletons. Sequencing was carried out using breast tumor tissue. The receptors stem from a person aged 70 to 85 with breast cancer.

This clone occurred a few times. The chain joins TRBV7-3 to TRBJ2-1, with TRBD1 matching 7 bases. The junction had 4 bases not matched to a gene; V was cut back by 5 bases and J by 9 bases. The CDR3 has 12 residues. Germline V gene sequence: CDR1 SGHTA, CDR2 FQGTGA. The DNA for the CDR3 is TGTGCCAGCAGCCTCCACAGGGGTGAGCAGTTCTTC. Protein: CASSLHRGEQFF.

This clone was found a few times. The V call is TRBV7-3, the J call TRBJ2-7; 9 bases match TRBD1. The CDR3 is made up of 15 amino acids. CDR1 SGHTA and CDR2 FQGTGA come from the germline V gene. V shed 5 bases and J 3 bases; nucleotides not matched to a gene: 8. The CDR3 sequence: CASSPGTGLGYEQYF. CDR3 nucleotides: TGTGCCAGCAGCCCCGGGACAGGGTTAGGCTACGAGCAGTACTTC. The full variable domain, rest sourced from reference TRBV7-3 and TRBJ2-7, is GAGVSQTPSNKVTEKGKYVELRCDPISGHTALYWYRQSLGQGPEFLIYFQGTGAADDSGLPNDRFFAVRPEGSVSTLKIQRTERGDSAVYLCASSPGTGLGYEQYFGPGTRLTVT.

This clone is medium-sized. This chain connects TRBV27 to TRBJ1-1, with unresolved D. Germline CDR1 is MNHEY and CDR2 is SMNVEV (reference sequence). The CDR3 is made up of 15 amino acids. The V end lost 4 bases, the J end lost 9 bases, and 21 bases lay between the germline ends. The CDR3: CASSSSWATLDKAFF. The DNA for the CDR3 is TGTGCCAGCAGTTCAAGCTGGGCCACCCTTGACAAAGCTTTCTTT.

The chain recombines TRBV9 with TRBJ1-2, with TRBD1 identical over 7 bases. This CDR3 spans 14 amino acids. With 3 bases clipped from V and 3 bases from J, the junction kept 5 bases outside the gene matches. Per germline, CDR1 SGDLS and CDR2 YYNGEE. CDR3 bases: TGTGCCAGCAGCGCACATACAGGGGACTATGGCTACACCTTC. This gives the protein CASSAHTGDYGYTF.

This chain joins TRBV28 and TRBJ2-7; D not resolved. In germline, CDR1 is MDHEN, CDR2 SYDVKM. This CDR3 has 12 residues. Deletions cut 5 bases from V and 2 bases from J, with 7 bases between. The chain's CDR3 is CASSLVAYEQYF. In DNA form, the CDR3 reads TGTGCCAGCAGTCTTGTTGCCTACGAGCAGTACTTC.

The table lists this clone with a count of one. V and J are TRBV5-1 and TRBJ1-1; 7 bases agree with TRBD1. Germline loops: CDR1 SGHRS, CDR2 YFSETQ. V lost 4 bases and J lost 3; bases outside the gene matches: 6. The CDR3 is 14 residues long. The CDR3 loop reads CASSVTGWDTEAFF. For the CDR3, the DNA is TGCGCCAGCAGCGTGACAGGGTGGGACACTGAAGCTTTCTTT.

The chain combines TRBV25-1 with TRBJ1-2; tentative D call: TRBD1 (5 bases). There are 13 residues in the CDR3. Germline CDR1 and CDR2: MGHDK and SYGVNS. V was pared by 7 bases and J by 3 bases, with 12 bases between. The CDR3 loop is CASTSGTHYGYTF. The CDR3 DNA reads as TGTGCCAGCACATCCGGGACTCACTATGGCTACACCTTC.

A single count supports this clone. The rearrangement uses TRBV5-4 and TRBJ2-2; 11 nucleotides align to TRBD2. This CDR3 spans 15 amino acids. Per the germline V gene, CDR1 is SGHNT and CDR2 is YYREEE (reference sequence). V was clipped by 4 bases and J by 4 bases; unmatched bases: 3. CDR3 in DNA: TGTGCCAGCAGCCGACTAGCGGGGAGCACCGGGGAGCTGTTTTTT. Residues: CASSRLAGSTGELFF.

The CDR3 loop reads CASSDGYQAFF. In nucleotides, the CDR3 is TGTGCCAGCAGTGACGGGTATCAAGCTTTCTTT. The rearrangement uses TRBV2 and TRBJ1-1; D remains ambiguous. Trimming shortened V by 3 bases and J by 9 bases, and 8 bases separated the two germline ends. This CDR3 spans 11 amino acids. Germline V gene lookup returns CDR1 SNHLY and CDR2 FYNNEI.

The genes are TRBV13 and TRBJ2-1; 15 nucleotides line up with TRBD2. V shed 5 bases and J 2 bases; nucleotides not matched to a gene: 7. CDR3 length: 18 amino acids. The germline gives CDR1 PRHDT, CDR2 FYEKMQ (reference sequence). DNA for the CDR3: TGTGCCAGCAGCCGACACGGACTAGCGGGGGGGGCCTACAATGAGCAGTTCTTC. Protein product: CASSRHGLAGGAYNEQFF.

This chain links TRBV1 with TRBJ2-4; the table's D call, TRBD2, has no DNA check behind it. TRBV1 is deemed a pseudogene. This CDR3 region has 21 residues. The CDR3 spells CTSSQVPVGLAGILAKNIQYF. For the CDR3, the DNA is TGCACCAGCAGCCAAGTCCCGGTCGGGCTAGCGGGGATATTAGCCAAAAACATTCAGTACTTC.

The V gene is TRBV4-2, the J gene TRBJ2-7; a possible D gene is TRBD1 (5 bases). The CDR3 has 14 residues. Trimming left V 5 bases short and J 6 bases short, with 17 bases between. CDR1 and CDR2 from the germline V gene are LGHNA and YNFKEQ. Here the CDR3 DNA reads TGTGCCAGCAGCTGGGGCAGGTCCCCCGTCGAGCAGTACTTC. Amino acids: CASSWGRSPVEQYF.

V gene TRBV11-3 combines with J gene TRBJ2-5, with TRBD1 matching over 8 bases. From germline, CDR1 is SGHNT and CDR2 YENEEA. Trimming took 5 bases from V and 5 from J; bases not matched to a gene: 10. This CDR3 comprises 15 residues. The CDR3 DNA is TGTGCCAGCAGCCAAACGACAGGGGCTGGGGAGACCCAGTACTTC. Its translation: CASSQTTGAGETQYF.

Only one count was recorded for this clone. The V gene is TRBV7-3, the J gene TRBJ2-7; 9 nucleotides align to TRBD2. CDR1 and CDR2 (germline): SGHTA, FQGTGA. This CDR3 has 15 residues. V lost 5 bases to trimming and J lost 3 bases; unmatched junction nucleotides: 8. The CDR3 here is CASSTSGSGGYEQYF. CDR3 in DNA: TGTGCCAGCAGCACAAGCGGTAGCGGGGGCTACGAGCAGTACTTC.

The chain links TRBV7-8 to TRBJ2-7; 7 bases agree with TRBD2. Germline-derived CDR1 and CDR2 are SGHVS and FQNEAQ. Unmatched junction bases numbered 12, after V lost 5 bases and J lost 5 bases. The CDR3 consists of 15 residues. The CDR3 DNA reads TGTGCCAGCAGCCGGGAGCAGGTACGGGGGGACGAGCAGTACTTC. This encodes CASSREQVRGDEQYF.

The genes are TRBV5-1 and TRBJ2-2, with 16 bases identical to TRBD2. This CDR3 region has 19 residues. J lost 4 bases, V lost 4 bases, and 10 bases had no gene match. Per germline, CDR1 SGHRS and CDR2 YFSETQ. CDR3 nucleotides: TGCGCCAGCAGCACTGCCGGGACTAGCGGGGGGGCGCGCACCGGGGAGCTGTTTTTT. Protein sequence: CASSTAGTSGGARTGELFF. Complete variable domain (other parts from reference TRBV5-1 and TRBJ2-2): KAGVTQTPRYLIKTRGQQVTLSCSPISGHRSVSWYQQTPGQGLQFLFEYFSETQRNKGNFPGRFSGRQFSNSRSEMNVSTLELGDSALYLCASSTAGTSGGARTGELFFGEGSRLTVL.

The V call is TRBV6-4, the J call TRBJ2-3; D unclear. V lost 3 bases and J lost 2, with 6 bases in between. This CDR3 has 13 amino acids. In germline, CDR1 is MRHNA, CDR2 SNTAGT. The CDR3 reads CASSETPTDTQYF. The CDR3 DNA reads TGTGCCAGCAGTGAGACTCCCACAGATACGCAGTATTTT.

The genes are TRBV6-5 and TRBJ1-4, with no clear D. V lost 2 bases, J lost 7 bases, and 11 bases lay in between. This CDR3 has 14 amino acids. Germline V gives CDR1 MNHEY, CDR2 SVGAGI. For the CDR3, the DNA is TGTGCCAGCAGTTACGGAGTATTTGGTGAAAAACTGTTTTTT. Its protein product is CASSYGVFGEKLFF.

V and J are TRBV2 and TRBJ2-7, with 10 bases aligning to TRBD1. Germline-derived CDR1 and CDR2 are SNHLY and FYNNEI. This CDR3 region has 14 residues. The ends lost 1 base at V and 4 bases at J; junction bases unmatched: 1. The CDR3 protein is CASSEGGQGYEQYF. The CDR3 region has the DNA TGTGCCAGCAGTGAAGGGGGACAGGGGTACGAGCAGTACTTC.

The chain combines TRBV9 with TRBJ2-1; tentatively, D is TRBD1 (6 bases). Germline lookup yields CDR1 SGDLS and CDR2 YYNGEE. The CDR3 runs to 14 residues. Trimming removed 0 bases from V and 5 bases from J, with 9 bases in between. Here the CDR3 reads CASSVGDNNNEQFF. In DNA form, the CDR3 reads TGTGCCAGCAGCGTAGGGGACAATAACAATGAGCAGTTCTTC.

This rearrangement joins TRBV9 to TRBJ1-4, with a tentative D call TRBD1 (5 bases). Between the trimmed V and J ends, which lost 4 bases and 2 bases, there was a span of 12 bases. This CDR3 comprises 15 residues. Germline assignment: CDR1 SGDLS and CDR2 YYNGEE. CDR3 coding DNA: TGTGCCAGCAGCACTCAGGGATCTACTAATGAAAAACTGTTTTTT. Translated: CASSTQGSTNEKLFF.

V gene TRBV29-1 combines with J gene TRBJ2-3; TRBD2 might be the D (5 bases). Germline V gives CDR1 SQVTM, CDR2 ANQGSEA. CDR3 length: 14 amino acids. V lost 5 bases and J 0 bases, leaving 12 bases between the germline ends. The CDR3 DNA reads TGCAGCGTTCGTCCGAGAGGGAGCACAGATACGCAGTATTTT. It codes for CSVRPRGSTDTQYF.

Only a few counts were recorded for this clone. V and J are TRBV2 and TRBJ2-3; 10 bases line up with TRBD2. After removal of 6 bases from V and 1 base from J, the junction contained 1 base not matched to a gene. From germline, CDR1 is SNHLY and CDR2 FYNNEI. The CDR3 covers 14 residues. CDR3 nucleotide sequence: TGTGCCAGCAGAACTAGCGGGGGCACAGATACGCAGTATTTT. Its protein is CASRTSGGTDTQYF.

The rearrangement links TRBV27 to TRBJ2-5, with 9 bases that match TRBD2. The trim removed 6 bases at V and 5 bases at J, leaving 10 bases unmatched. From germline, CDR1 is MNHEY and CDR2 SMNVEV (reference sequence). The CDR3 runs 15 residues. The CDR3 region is CASRGSGGVRETQYF. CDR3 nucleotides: TGTGCCAGCAGGGGTAGCGGGGGCGTCCGGGAGACCCAGTACTTC.

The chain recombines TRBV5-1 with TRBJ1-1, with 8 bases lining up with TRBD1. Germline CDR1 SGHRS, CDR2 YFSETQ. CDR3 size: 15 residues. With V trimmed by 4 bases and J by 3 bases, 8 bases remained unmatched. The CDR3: CASSRETGDDTEAFF. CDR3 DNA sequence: TGCGCCAGCAGCAGGGAGACAGGGGATGACACTGAAGCTTTCTTT.

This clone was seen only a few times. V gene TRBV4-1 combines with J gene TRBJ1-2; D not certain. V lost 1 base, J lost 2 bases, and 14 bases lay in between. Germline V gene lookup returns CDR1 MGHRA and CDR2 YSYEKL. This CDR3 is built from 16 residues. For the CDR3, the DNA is TGCGCCAGCAGCCAAGCAGGTCGTACGATAAACTATGGCTACACCTTC. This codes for CASSQAGRTINYGYTF.

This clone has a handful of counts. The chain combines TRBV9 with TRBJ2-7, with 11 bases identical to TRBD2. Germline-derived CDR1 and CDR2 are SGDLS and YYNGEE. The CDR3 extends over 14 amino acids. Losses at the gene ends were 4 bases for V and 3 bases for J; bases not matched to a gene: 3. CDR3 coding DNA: TGTGCCAGCAGCTACGGGACTAGCGGCTACGAGCAGTACTTC. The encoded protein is CASSYGTSGYEQYF.